This T cell receptor (beta chain) originates from a study of response to subunit inactivated influenza vaccine. This clonotype was seen a few times. The CDR3 is 13 residues long. Trimming removed 6 bases from V and 6 bases from J; junction bases left unmatched: 4. MiXCR, applied by TCRdb to the RT-PCR reads, yields one record per CDR3 protein. The sample includes hundreds of thousands of distinct CDR3 sequences, over 10% of them seen just once. This chain uses TRBV12-3 or TRBV12-4 with TRBJ2-1, with 8 bases matching TRBD2. The sequence came from a man between 45 and 60 years old who received an inactivated influenza vaccine. Material: PBMCs from blood, obtained about 40 days after vaccination. The CDR3, as DNA: TGTGCCAGCAGCCCCGGGACTAGCAATGAGCAGTTCTTC. Translated, it gives CASSPGTSNEQFF.